The 19 T cell receptor beta chains below come from one sample, sequenced in a study of blood T cell repertoires in COVID-19. This table comes from immunoSEQ multiplex PCR, and its TCRdb copy is limited to in-frame clones, with some not included. Among 250,000 or so clones listed, roughly 88% were seen once. Sequencing was done on a sample of peripheral blood. The receptors here all came from a woman aged 25 to 45 with active or convalescent COVID-19.

A note on this clone: At one end the junction does not follow the germline gene, possibly because of a read error. The rearrangement uses TRBV28 and TRBJ1-6, with 9 bases aligning to TRBD1. Germline values: CDR1 MDHEN, CDR2 SYDVKM. CDR3 length: 16 amino acids. The CDR3: CASCLYRGPYDSPLHF. CDR3 nucleotides: TGTGCCAGCTGCCTCTACAGGGGGCCCTATGATTCACCCCTCCACTTT.

The CDR3: CASSLDLRPTNYGYTF. DNA of the CDR3: TGTGCCAGCAGCTTGGATTTGAGGCCAACTAACTATGGCTACACCTTC. The chain links TRBV5-8 to TRBJ1-2; no firm D call. V was shortened by 0 bases and J by 0 bases, with 12 bases between the two germline ends. Looked up from germline, CDR1 is SGHTS and CDR2 is YDEGEE. CDR3 length: 16 amino acids.

The chain has TRBV13 and TRBJ1-2; D is uncertain. This CDR3 is 15 amino acids long. V lost 2 bases and J lost 0, with 10 bases in between. Germline lookup yields CDR1 PRHDT and CDR2 FYEKMQ (reference sequence). The CDR3 region has the DNA TGTGCCAGCAGCTTAAAGGACGGGACTAACTATGGCTACACCTTC. Its protein is CASSLKDGTNYGYTF.

This clone was counted a single time. The rearrangement joins TRBV27 to TRBJ2-4; D perhaps matches TRBD2 (6 bases). Germline CDR1 reads MNHEY; CDR2 reads SMNVEV (reference sequence). The V gene lost 8 bases and the J gene lost 0 bases, with 23 bases spanning the gap. The CDR3 is 18 residues long. The CDR3 nucleotides are TGTGCCAGCTTTACCGTGGGAGGCGGATTGAAAGCCAAAAACATTCAGTACTTC. This sequence encodes CASFTVGGGLKAKNIQYF.

V and J are TRBV7-2 and TRBJ2-1; 12 bases line up with TRBD2. The V gene end was trimmed by 5 bases and the J gene end by 6 bases; junction bases not matched to a gene: 5. This CDR3 comprises 15 residues. In germline, CDR1 is SGHTA, CDR2 FQGNSA. The CDR3: CASSRSSGGVNEQFF. The CDR3 bases are TGTGCCAGCAGCCGCTCTAGCGGGGGGGTCAATGAGCAGTTCTTC.

This clone was recorded once. The rearrangement joins TRBV13 to TRBJ2-3; 15 nucleotides match TRBD2. Germline V gene data show CDR1 as PRHDT and CDR2 as FYEKMQ (reference sequence). Unmatched junction bases numbered 4, after V lost 5 bases and J lost 4 bases. The CDR3 is 16 residues long. CDR3 sequence: CASSLGLAGGSDTQYF. Here the CDR3 DNA reads TGTGCCAGCAGCCTCGGACTAGCGGGGGGGTCAGATACGCAGTATTTT.

V usage is TRBV30 and J usage is TRBJ1-1; D is undetermined. V lost 0 bases to trimming and J lost 4 bases, with 6 bases between them. The germline gives CDR1 GTSNPN, CDR2 SVGIG (reference sequence). The CDR3 spans 12 residues. This CDR3 is CAWSVLTTEAFF. CDR3 sequence (DNA): TGTGCCTGGAGTGTACTAACCACTGAAGCTTTCTTT.

The chain employs TRBV6-1 and TRBJ1-4; weak D call: TRBD1 (6 bases). The V gene's germline CDR1 is MNHNS and CDR2 SASEGT. The length of the CDR3 is 17 residues. The V end was cut by 2 bases, the J end by 8 bases, with 21 bases between. The chain's CDR3 is CASSEPSRPTQGEKLFF. CDR3 nucleotide sequence: TGTGCCAGCAGTGAACCATCCCGACCGACTCAGGGGGAAAAACTGTTTTTT.

This clone came up once. The chain has TRBV6-5 and TRBJ2-7, with D maybe TRBD2 (7 bases). Germline V gene lookup returns CDR1 MNHEY and CDR2 SVGAGI. Trimming shortened V by 6 bases and J by 7 bases, and 13 bases separated the two germline ends. The CDR3 has 12 residues. The CDR3: CASRGGPGEQYF. CDR3 sequence (DNA): TGTGCCAGCAGGGGGGGGCCAGGGGAGCAGTACTTC.

The V and J genes are TRBV24-1 and TRBJ1-5; 7 bases are a match to TRBD1. V lost 7 bases, J lost 7 bases, and 6 bases stayed unmatched. Per the germline V gene, CDR1 is KGHDR and CDR2 is SFDVKD. The CDR3 length is 13 residues. The CDR3 is CATSLGTAQPQHF. In DNA, the CDR3 is TGTGCCACCAGCCTCGGGACAGCCCAGCCCCAGCATTTT.

Concerning this clone itself: Other nucleotide sequences in the sample specify the same CDR3. The rearrangement links TRBV7-2 to TRBJ1-1, with a tentative D call TRBD1 (5 bases). CDR1 is SGHTA and CDR2 is FQGNSA in the germline V gene. The V and J ends lost 4 bases and 1 base respectively, with 7 bases between them. CDR3 size: 13 residues. The CDR3 protein is CASSSDRNTEAFF. In nucleotides, the CDR3 is TGTGCCAGCAGCTCAGACAGGAACACTGAAGCTTTCTTT.

The rearrangement joins TRBV2 to TRBJ2-1, with TRBD1 identical over 10 bases. From germline, CDR1 is SNHLY and CDR2 FYNNEI. The CDR3 covers 14 residues. V lost 8 bases to trimming and J lost 8 bases; unmatched junction nucleotides: 9. CDR3 in DNA: TGTGCCAGCTCCCGGGACAGGGGTGGCGATGAGCAGTTCTTC. It encodes CASSRDRGGDEQFF.

This chain connects TRBV18 to TRBJ2-3; D is possibly TRBD1 (6 bases). The CDR3 length is 14 residues. Trimming stripped 3 bases from V and 6 bases from J, with 13 bases between. Germline assignment: CDR1 KGHSH and CDR2 LQKENI. CDR3 in DNA: TGTGCCAGCTCACCTAAAACAGGGCTGGATACGCAGTATTTT. It is translated as CASSPKTGLDTQYF.

The chain recombines TRBV6-5 with TRBJ2-5; the match to TRBD1 covers 7 bases. CDR3 length equals 13 residues. CDR1 is MNHEY and CDR2 is SVGAGI in the germline V gene. Trimming at V came to 6 bases and at J to 5 bases, leaving 6 bases not matched to a gene. Written as DNA, the CDR3 is TGTGCCAGCAGCCCCGGGACAGTGGAGACCCAGTACTTC. It codes for CASSPGTVETQYF.

The V and J genes are TRBV6-2 or TRBV6-3 and TRBJ1-1; no clear D gene. V lost 4 bases, J lost 4 bases, and 10 bases lay in between. CDR3 length: 13 amino acids. Germline CDR1 is MNHEY and CDR2 is SVGEGT. The CDR3 here is CASSLETGTEAFF. As DNA, the CDR3 is TGTGCCAGCAGTTTGGAGACGGGCACTGAAGCTTTCTTT.

The genes are TRBV10-2 and TRBJ1-1, with a weak D call TRBD1 (6 bases). Trimming pared 4 bases from V and 2 bases from J, leaving 20 bases between. Per germline, CDR1 WSHSY and CDR2 SAAADI. CDR3 length equals 17 residues. The CDR3 region is CASSGVWGQGGNTEAFF. The CDR3 DNA sequence: TGCGCCAGCAGTGGGGTTTGGGGCCAAGGGGGAAACACTGAAGCTTTCTTT.

The CDR3 region has the DNA TGTGCCAGCAGCCACAGTGGTGGAAACACCATATATTTT. This encodes CASSHSGGNTIYF. V is TRBV5-5 and J is TRBJ1-3; D is ambiguous. The ends were cut back, 4 bases at V and 3 bases at J, with 8 bases in the middle. CDR3 length: 13 amino acids. Germline V gene sequence: CDR1 SGHKS, CDR2 YYEKEE (reference sequence).

The chain uses TRBV7-6 and TRBJ1-3, with unresolved D. CDR3 length: 16 residues. CDR1 is SGHVS and CDR2 is FNYEAQ in the germline V gene. The V and J ends lost 4 bases and 0 bases respectively, with 13 bases between them. The CDR3 here is CASSSDSRSSGNTIYF. The DNA of the CDR3 is TGTGCCAGCAGCTCGGACTCAAGGAGCTCTGGAAACACCATATATTTT.

A note on this clone: Relative to the germline gene, one junction end is altered; a read error may explain this. The chain recombines TRBV7-7 with TRBJ1-3; tentatively, D is TRBD1 (6 bases). Germline loops: CDR1 SSHAT, CDR2 FNYEAQ (reference sequence). This CDR3 contains 13 residues. In DNA form, the CDR3 reads TGTGCTAGCAGCTCGGACAGTGGAAACACCATATATTTT. Residues: CASSSDSGNTIYF.